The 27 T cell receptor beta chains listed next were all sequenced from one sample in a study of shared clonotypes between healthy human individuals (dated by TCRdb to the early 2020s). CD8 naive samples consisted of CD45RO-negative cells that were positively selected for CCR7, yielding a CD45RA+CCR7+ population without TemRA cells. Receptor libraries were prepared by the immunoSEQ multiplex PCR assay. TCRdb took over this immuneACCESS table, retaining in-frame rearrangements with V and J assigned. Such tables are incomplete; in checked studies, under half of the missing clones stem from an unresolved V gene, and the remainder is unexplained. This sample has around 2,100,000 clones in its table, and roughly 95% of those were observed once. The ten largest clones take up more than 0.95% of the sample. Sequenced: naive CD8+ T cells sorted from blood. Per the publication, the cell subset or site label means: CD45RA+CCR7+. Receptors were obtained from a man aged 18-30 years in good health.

CDR3 nucleotides: TGTGCCAGCAGTGCACTAGCGGGGGAAGGTAGAGATACGCAGTATTTT. Protein: CASSALAGEGRDTQYF. The rearrangement links TRBV6-1 to TRBJ2-3; 11 bases are shared with TRBD2. With 4 bases clipped from V and 5 bases from J, the junction kept 8 bases outside the gene matches. The CDR3 runs 16 residues. The germline V gene encodes CDR1 MNHNS and CDR2 SASEGT.

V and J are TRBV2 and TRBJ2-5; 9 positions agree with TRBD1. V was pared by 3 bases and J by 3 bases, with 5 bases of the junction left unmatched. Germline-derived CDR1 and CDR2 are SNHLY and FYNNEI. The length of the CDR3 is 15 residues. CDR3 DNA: TGTGCCAGCAGTGAGATGACAGGGGGGGAAGAGACCCAGTACTTC. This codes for CASSEMTGGEETQYF.

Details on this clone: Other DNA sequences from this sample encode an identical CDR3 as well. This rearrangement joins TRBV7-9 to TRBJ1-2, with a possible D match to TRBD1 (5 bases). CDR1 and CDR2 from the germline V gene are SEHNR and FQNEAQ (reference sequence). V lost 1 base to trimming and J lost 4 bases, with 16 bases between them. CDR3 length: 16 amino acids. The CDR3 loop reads CASSLGGAGPSYGYTF. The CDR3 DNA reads TGTGCCAGCAGCTTAGGGGGAGCGGGGCCGTCCTATGGCTACACCTTC.

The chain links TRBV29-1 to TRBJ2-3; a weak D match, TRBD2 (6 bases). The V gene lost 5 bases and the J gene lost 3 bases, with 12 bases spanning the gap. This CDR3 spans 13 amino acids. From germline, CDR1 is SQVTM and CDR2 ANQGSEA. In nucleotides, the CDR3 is TGCAGCGTTCGGGACGGACTAACAGATACGCAGTATTTT. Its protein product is CSVRDGLTDTQYF.

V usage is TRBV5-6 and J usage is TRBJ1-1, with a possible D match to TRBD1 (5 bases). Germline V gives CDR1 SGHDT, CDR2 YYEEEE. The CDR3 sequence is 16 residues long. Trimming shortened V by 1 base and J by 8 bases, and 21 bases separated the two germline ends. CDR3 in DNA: TGTGCCAGCAGCTTGTCTATATTTGTTGGGGCGGACGAAGCTTTCTTT. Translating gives CASSLSIFVGADEAFF.

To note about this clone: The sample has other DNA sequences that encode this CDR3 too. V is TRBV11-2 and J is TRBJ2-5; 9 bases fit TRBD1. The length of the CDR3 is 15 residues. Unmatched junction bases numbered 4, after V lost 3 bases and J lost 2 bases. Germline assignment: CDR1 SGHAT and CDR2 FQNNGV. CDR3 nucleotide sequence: TGTGCCAGCAGCTTGGGGACAGGGTTACAAGAGACCCAGTACTTC. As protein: CASSLGTGLQETQYF.

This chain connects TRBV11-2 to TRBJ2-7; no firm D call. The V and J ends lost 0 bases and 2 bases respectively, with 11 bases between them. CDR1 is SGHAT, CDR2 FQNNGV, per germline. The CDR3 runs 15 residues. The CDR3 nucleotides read TGTGCCAGCAGCTTAGAGGCGGATCAGGCCTACGAGCAGTACTTC. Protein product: CASSLEADQAYEQYF. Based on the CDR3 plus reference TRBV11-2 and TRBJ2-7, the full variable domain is EAGVAQSPRYKIIEKRQSVAFWCNPISGHATLYWYQQILGQGPKLLIQFQNNGVVDDSQLPKDRFSAERLKGVDSTLKIQPAKLEDSAVYLCASSLEADQAYEQYFGPGTRLTVT.

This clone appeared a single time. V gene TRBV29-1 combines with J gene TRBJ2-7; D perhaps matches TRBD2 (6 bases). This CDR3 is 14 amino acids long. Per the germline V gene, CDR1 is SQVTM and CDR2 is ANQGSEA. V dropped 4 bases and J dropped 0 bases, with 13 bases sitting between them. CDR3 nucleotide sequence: TGCAGCGTTGTTGTGCGGGGCTACTCCTACGAGCAGTACTTC. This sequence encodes CSVVVRGYSYEQYF.

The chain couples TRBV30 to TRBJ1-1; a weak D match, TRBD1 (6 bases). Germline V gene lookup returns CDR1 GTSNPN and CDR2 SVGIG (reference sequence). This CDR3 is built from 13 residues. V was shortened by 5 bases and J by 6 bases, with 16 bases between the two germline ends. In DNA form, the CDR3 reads TGTGCCTGGGTAGCAACCGGACAGTCTGAAGCTTTCTTT. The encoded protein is CAWVATGQSEAFF.

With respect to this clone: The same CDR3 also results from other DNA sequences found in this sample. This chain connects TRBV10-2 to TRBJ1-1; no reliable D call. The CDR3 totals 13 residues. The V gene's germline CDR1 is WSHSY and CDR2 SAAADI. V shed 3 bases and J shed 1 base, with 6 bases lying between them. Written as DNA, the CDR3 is TGCGCCAGCAGTGAAGGAAGGAACACTGAAGCTTTCTTT. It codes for CASSEGRNTEAFF.

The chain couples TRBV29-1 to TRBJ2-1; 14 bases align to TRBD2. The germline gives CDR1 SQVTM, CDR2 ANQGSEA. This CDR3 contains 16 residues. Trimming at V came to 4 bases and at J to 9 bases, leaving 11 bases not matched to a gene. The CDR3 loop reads CSVGAATSGRAGEQFF. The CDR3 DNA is TGCAGCGTTGGGGCAGCGACTAGCGGGAGGGCCGGTGAGCAGTTCTTC.

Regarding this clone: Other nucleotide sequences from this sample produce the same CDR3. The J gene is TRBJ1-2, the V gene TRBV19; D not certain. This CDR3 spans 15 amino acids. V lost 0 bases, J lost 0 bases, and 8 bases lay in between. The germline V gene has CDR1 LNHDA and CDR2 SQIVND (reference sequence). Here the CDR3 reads CASSIDGETNYGYTF. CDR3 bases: TGTGCCAGTAGTATAGATGGGGAGACTAACTATGGCTACACCTTC.

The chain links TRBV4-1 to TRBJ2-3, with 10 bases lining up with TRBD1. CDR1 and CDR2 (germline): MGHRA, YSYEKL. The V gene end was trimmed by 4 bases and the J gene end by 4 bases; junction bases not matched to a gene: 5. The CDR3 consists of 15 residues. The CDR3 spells CASSPPGQGSDTQYF. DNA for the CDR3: TGCGCCAGCAGCCCCCCGGGACAGGGGTCAGATACGCAGTATTTT.

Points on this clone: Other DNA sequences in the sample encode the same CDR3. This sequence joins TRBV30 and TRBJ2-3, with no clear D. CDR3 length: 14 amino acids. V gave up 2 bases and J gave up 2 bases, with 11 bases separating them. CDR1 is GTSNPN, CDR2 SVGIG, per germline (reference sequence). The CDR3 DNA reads TGTGCCTGGAGTAGGGCAGGTCCCACAGATACGCAGTATTTT. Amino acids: CAWSRAGPTDTQYF. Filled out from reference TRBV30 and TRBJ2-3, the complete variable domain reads SQTIHQWPATLVQPVGSPLSLECTVEGTSNPNLYWYRQAAGRGLQLLFYSVGIGQISSEVPQNLSASRPQDRQFILSSKKLLLSDSGFYLCAWSRAGPTDTQYFGPGTRLTVL.

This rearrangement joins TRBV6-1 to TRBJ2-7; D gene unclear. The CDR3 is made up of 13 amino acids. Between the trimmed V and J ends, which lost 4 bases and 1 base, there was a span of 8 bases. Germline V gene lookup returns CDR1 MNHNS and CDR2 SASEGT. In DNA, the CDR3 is TGTGCCAGCAGTGTCCAGTCTTCCTACGAGCAGTACTTC. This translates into CASSVQSSYEQYF.

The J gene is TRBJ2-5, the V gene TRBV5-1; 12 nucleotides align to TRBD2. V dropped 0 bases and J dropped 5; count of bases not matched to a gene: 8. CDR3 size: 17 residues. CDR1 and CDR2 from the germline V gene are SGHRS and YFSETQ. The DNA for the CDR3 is TGCGCCAGCAGCTTGGCTACTAGCGGGGGGTTTTGGGAGACCCAGTACTTC. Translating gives CASSLATSGGFWETQYF.

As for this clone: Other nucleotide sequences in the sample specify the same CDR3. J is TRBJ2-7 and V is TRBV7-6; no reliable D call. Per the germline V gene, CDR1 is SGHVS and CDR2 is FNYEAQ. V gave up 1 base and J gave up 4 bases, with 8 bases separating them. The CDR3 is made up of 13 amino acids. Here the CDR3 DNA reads TGTGCCAGCAGCTTAGTGGCAGATTACGAGCAGTACTTC. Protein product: CASSLVADYEQYF.

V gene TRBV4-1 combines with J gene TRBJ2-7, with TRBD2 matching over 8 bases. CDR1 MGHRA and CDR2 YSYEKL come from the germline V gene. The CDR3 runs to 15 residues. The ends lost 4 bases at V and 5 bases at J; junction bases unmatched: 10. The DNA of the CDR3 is TGCGCCAGCAGCCTTCTACTAGCGGCGGTCCACGAGCAGTACTTC. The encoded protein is CASSLLLAAVHEQYF.

The CDR3 coding sequence is TGTGCCAGCAGTTTTAGGCCGGCAGATAATCAGCCCCAGCATTTT. Translated, it gives CASSFRPADNQPQHF. This chain connects TRBV28 to TRBJ1-5; no clear D gene. With 3 bases removed from V and 4 bases from J, the gap between germline ends came to 13 bases. The CDR3 is 15 residues long. Germline V gene data show CDR1 as MDHEN and CDR2 as SYDVKM.

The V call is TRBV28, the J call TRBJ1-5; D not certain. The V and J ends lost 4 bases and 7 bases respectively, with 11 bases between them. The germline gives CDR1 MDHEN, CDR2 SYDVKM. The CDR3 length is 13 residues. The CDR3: CASSSIDRQPQHF. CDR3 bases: TGTGCCAGCAGTTCAATAGATCGCCAGCCCCAGCATTTT.

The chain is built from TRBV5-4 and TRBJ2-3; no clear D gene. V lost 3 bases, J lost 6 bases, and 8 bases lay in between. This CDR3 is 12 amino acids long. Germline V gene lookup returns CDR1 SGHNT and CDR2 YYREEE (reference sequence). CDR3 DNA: TGTGCCAGCAGCTCCGGATCCGATACGCAGTATTTT. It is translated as CASSSGSDTQYF.

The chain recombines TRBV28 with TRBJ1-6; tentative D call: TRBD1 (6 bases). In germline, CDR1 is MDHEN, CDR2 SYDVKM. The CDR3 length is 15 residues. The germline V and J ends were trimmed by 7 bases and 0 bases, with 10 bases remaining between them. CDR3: CASTPTGSYNSPLHF. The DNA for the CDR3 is TGTGCCAGCACCCCGACAGGCTCCTATAATTCACCCCTCCACTTT.

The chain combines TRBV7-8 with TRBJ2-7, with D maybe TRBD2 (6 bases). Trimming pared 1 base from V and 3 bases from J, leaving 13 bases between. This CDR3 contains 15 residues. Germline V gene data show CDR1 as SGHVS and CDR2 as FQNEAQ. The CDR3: CASSLEASAHYEQYF. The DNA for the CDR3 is TGTGCCAGCAGCTTAGAGGCTAGCGCACACTACGAGCAGTACTTC.

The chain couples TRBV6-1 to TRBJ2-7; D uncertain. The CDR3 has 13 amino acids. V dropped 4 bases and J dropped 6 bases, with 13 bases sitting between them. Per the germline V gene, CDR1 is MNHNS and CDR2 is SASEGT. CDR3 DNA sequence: TGTGCCAGCAGTGCTTGGACGGGTCGCGAGCAGTACTTC. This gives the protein CASSAWTGREQYF.

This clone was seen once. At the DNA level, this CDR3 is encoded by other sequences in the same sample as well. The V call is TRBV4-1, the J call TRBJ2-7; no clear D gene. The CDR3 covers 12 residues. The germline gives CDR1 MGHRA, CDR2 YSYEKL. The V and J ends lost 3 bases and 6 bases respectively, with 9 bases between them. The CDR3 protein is CASSQEGIEQYF. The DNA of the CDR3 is TGCGCCAGCAGCCAGGAAGGAATCGAGCAGTACTTC.

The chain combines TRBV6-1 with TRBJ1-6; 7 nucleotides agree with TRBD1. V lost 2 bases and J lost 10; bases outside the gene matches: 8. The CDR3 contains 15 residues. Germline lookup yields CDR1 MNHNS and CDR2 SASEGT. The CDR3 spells CASSEPQGIGSPLHF. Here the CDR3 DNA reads TGTGCCAGCAGTGAACCACAGGGGATTGGCTCACCCCTCCACTTT.

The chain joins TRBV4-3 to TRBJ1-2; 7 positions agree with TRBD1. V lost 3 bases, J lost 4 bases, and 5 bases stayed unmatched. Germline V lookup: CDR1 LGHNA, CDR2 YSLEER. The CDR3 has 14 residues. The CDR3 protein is CASSQWTGTYGYTF. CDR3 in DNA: TGCGCCAGCAGCCAGTGGACAGGTACCTATGGCTACACCTTC.